One and the same sample provided the 5 T cell receptor beta chains below, sequenced in a study of OX40 agonist ivuxolimab in advanced cancers. The assay was immunoSEQ multiplex PCR, and TCRdb's table has in-frame clones only and misses some. The table has around 50,000 clones, approximately 90% seen once. The source was CD4+ or CD8+ T cells sorted from blood, collected in a trial of the OX40 agonist ivuxolimab. All receptors derive from an adult with an advanced solid tumor such as melanoma, head and neck, liver or kidney cancer.

The rearrangement uses TRBV6-5 and TRBJ1-2, with D tentatively TRBD1 (5 bases). The CDR3 runs to 13 residues. With 7 bases removed from V and 2 bases from J, the gap between germline ends came to 11 bases. Germline-derived CDR1 and CDR2 are MNHEY and SVGAGI. The CDR3 DNA reads TGTGCCAGCACCACCGGACACAACTATGGCTACACCTTC. It encodes CASTTGHNYGYTF.

The chain has TRBV20-1 and TRBJ2-1; possibly TRBD2 for D (5 bases). From germline, CDR1 is DFQATT and CDR2 SNEGSKA (reference sequence). Trimming shortened V by 4 bases and J by 10 bases, and 11 bases separated the two germline ends. The CDR3 is 11 residues long. The CDR3 sequence is CSANPSGEQFF. CDR3 in DNA: TGCAGTGCTAACCCCTCGGGGGAGCAGTTCTTC.

The V and J genes are TRBV4-1 and TRBJ2-3; 7 bases are shared with TRBD2. The CDR3 has 17 amino acids. With 1 base clipped from V and 2 bases from J, the junction kept 9 bases outside the gene matches. Germline loops: CDR1 MGHRA, CDR2 YSYEKL. This chain's CDR3 is CASSQAPPGGYTDTQYF. The CDR3 DNA sequence: TGCGCCAGCAGCCAAGCCCCCCCGGGGGGATACACAGATACGCAGTATTTT.

The V call is TRBV2, the J call TRBJ1-6, with D possibly TRBD1 on 5 matching bases. Trimming shortened V by 5 bases and J by 0 bases, and 17 bases separated the two germline ends. Germline V CDR1 and CDR2: SNHLY, FYNNEI. This CDR3 is built from 18 residues. CDR3 coding DNA: TGTGCCAGCAGTCCCAGGGATCCCGGGGGCTCCTATAATTCACCCCTCCACTTT. Protein sequence: CASSPRDPGGSYNSPLHF.

The CDR3 here is CASSNRGRGNEQYF. CDR3 nucleotide sequence: TGTGCCAGCAGCAACCGGGGGAGAGGGAACGAGCAGTACTTC. The chain has TRBV13 and TRBJ2-7; tentative D call: TRBD2 (6 bases). The germline V gene has CDR1 PRHDT and CDR2 FYEKMQ (reference sequence). The CDR3 has 14 residues. Trimming removed 5 bases at V and 5 bases at J, with 16 bases between.